The clone carrying this T cell receptor beta chain was counted ten times or more. The sample belongs to a study of CD8+CD57+ T cells in acquired aplastic anemia. Individuals selected for sequencing had exhibited CD8+CD57+ cell expansion on flow cytometry. This CDR3 has 14 residues. V was shortened by 6 bases and J by 2 bases, with 11 bases between the two germline ends. From germline, CDR1 is SGHTA and CDR2 FQGNSA. The use of genomic DNA as template underpinned the TCR beta VDJ and CDR3 profiling. TCRdb recomputed calls from the reads with MiXCR, one row per CDR3 protein. The table has about 470,000 distinct CDR3 sequences, under 40% seen once; the top ten hold under 0.95%.

This TCR came from a human donor with aplastic anemia. The chain combines TRBV7-2 with TRBJ1-5; D ambiguous. The specimen was sorted CD4+, CD8+, or CD8+CD57+ T cells (not recorded which) from PBMCs. This CDR3 is CASSYDRGNQPQHF. The DNA of the CDR3 is TGTGCCAGCAGTTATGACCGCGGCAATCAGCCCCAGCATTTT.